Listed below are T cell receptor beta chains from one sample, sequenced in a study of blood T cell repertoires in COVID-19. Generated by immunoSEQ multiplex PCR, the TCRdb table keeps only in-frame clones and is missing some. The sample has about 77,000 clones, about 80% seen once. Sequenced input: peripheral blood. These receptors were collected from a woman in her 70s with acute or convalescent COVID-19. Both conserved end residues are part of each CDR3. Each record gives: D gene, J gene, V gene, CDR3 protein. The D gene is left open where the match is weak.

d_gene: TRBD1; j_gene: TRBJ2-2; v_gene: TRBV5-1; CDR3aa: CASSWGQGLSTGELFF
d_gene: NA; j_gene: TRBJ1-4; v_gene: TRBV5-6; CDR3aa: CASSLGTLVGGNEKLFF
d_gene: NA; j_gene: TRBJ1-2; v_gene: TRBV5-4; CDR3aa: CASSRGQPLNYGYTF
d_gene: NA; j_gene: TRBJ1-1; v_gene: TRBV13; CDR3aa: CASSLPGQNTEAFF
d_gene: NA; j_gene: TRBJ1-3; v_gene: TRBV6-5; CDR3aa: CASRLQGPGNTIYF
d_gene: TRBD1; j_gene: TRBJ1-2; v_gene: TRBV13; CDR3aa: CASYLAGQAFNYGYTF
d_gene: TRBD1; j_gene: TRBJ1-1; v_gene: TRBV7-2; CDR3aa: CASSKRQGHTEAFF
d_gene: NA; j_gene: TRBJ1-1; v_gene: TRBV15; CDR3aa: CATSRGGQDTEAFF
d_gene: NA; j_gene: TRBJ1-5; v_gene: TRBV2; CDR3aa: CASRQGGIHQPQHF
d_gene: NA; j_gene: TRBJ1-1; v_gene: TRBV28; CDR3aa: CASRPGIYYTEAFF
d_gene: TRBD2; j_gene: TRBJ2-5; v_gene: TRBV6-2/TRBV6-3; CDR3aa: CASSYRGGGVAETQYF
d_gene: TRBD2; j_gene: TRBJ2-7; v_gene: TRBV2; CDR3aa: CASNGLAGTHEQYF
d_gene: NA; j_gene: TRBJ2-3; v_gene: TRBV7-3; CDR3aa: CASTLGGGDTQYF
d_gene: NA; j_gene: TRBJ1-2; v_gene: TRBV4-1; CDR3aa: CASSQEGAGTNTLISVYTF
d_gene: NA; j_gene: TRBJ1-1; v_gene: TRBV6-5; CDR3aa: CASSYPGNTEAFF
d_gene: NA; j_gene: TRBJ1-6; v_gene: TRBV7-3; CDR3aa: CASSSNQGPNSPLHF
d_gene: TRBD2; j_gene: TRBJ2-5; v_gene: TRBV6-2/TRBV6-3; CDR3aa: CASSQGTSGGYRSDYF
d_gene: TRBD1; j_gene: TRBJ2-3; v_gene: TRBV9; CDR3aa: CASSVRQGHTQYF
d_gene: TRBD1; j_gene: TRBJ1-1; v_gene: TRBV5-6; CDR3aa: CASSLGTGGSKNTEAFF
d_gene: TRBD2; j_gene: TRBJ2-5; v_gene: TRBV7-9; CDR3aa: CASSLTSGGTHQETQYF
d_gene: NA; j_gene: TRBJ2-1; v_gene: TRBV4-3; CDR3aa: CASSQDMEDNEQFF
d_gene: NA; j_gene: TRBJ1-2; v_gene: TRBV9; CDR3aa: CASSVAGALNYGYTF
d_gene: TRBD2; j_gene: TRBJ2-3; v_gene: TRBV9; CDR3aa: CASSVTSGVTDTQYF
d_gene: NA; j_gene: TRBJ1-1; v_gene: TRBV7-3; CDR3aa: CASSFRENTEAFF
d_gene: TRBD1; j_gene: TRBJ2-3; v_gene: TRBV7-8; CDR3aa: CASSLRDRGPADTQYF
d_gene: NA; j_gene: TRBJ1-5; v_gene: TRBV12-3/TRBV12-4; CDR3aa: CASSLAGEQPQHF
d_gene: NA; j_gene: TRBJ1-1; v_gene: TRBV18; CDR3aa: CASSPNRANTEAFF